A single sample is the source of the 27 T cell receptor beta chains below, sequenced in a study of cytomegalovirus exposure and HLA in healthy donors. With 60 Vbeta and 13 Jbeta primers, the PCR was carried out. Using immunoSEQ multiplex PCR, the repertoire was profiled, and TCRdb retains in-frame clones only, with some absent. The data show about 100,000 clones, approximately 72% seen once. Sequenced input: PBMCs. The receptors originated from a male donor in good health and CMV-seropositive.

The chain has TRBV5-1 and TRBJ2-3, with no clear D. Trimming pared 0 bases from V and 2 bases from J, leaving 4 bases between. CDR1 and CDR2 from the germline V gene are SGHRS and YFSETQ. The CDR3 length is 13 residues. As DNA, the CDR3 is TGCGCCAGCAGCTTGGCCTCCACAGATACGCAGTATTTT. Amino acid sequence: CASSLASTDTQYF. Complete variable domain (other parts from reference TRBV5-1 and TRBJ2-3): KAGVTQTPRYLIKTRGQQVTLSCSPISGHRSVSWYQQTPGQGLQFLFEYFSETQRNKGNFPGRFSGRQFSNSRSEMNVSTLELGDSALYLCASSLASTDTQYFGPGTRLTVL.

This chain links TRBV14 with TRBJ1-1; the D is unclear. Trimming took 0 bases from V and 6 from J, leaving 14 bases between them. Germline CDR1 is SGHDN and CDR2 is FVKESK. The CDR3 totals 15 residues. The CDR3 loop reads CASSQDDRFYPEAFF. As DNA, the CDR3 is TGTGCCAGCAGCCAAGACGATCGGTTCTACCCTGAAGCTTTCTTT.

The chain employs TRBV25-1 and TRBJ2-5, with unresolved D. With 4 bases removed from V and 1 base from J, the gap between germline ends came to 7 bases. Per germline, CDR1 MGHDK and CDR2 SYGVNS. The CDR3 is made up of 13 amino acids. CDR3: CASSGHRQETQYF. DNA for the CDR3: TGTGCCAGCAGTGGGCACCGCCAAGAGACCCAGTACTTC. The full variable domain, completed using reference TRBV25-1 and TRBJ2-5, is EADIYQTPRYLVIGTGKKITLECSQTMGHDKMYWYQQDPGMELHLIHYSYGVNSTEKGDLSSESTVSRIRTEHFPLTLESARPSHTSQYLCASSGHRQETQYFGPGTRLLVL.

The rearrangement uses TRBV4-1 and TRBJ1-3, with D perhaps TRBD1 (5 bases). Deletions cut 7 bases from V and 0 bases from J, with 10 bases between. The CDR3 contains 14 residues. Looked up from germline, CDR1 is MGHRA and CDR2 is YSYEKL. The CDR3 here is CASKQVSSGNTIYF. The CDR3 DNA sequence: TGCGCCAGCAAACAGGTTTCCTCTGGAAACACCATATATTTT.

The chain combines TRBV4-3 with TRBJ1-2, with 7 bases lining up with TRBD1. The CDR3 is 14 amino acids. V gave up 1 base and J gave up 8 bases; unmatched junction bases: 7. The germline CDR1 and CDR2 sequences are LGHNA and YSLEER. CDR3 loop: CASSQVRGQGGYTF. The CDR3 DNA reads as TGCGCCAGCAGCCAAGTTAGGGGGCAAGGAGGCTACACCTTC.

The V and J genes are TRBV15 and TRBJ1-1; unclear D gene. This CDR3 comprises 13 residues. CDR1 is LNHNV and CDR2 is YYDKDF in the germline V gene (reference sequence). Trimming removed 2 bases from V and 0 bases from J, with 4 bases in between. Here the CDR3 reads CATSRQMNTEAFF. The DNA of the CDR3 is TGTGCCACCAGCAGACAAATGAACACTGAAGCTTTCTTT.

This chain joins TRBV5-6 and TRBJ2-1; a possible D gene is TRBD1 (6 bases). Germline V lookup: CDR1 SGHDT, CDR2 YYEEEE. CDR3 length: 13 residues. V gave up 4 bases and J gave up 9 bases, with 14 bases separating them. CDR3 bases: TGTGCCAGCAGCCGAGGGGGTACGGGTGAGCAGTTCTTC. It specifies CASSRGGTGEQFF.

This chain joins TRBV28 and TRBJ1-2; D gene uncertain. Germline V gene sequence: CDR1 MDHEN, CDR2 SYDVKM. The CDR3 covers 12 residues. The V end lost 6 bases, the J end lost 5 bases, and 10 bases lay between the germline ends. This chain's CDR3 is CASRITPYGYTF. CDR3 DNA: TGTGCCAGCAGGATTACTCCATATGGCTACACCTTC.

V gene TRBV30 combines with J gene TRBJ1-6; D is unclear. The CDR3 has 16 amino acids. CDR1 GTSNPN and CDR2 SVGIG come from the germline V gene (reference sequence). V lost 5 bases, J lost 7 bases, and 21 bases lay in between. The CDR3 protein is CAWVSGFLGENSPLHF. CDR3 nucleotide sequence: TGTGCCTGGGTATCGGGGTTTCTGGGAGAGAATTCACCCCTCCACTTT.

The rearrangement joins TRBV30 to TRBJ2-7; a possible D gene is TRBD2 (5 bases). Looked up from germline, CDR1 is GTSNPN and CDR2 is SVGIG (reference sequence). The CDR3 spans 14 residues. With 4 bases removed from V and 0 bases from J, the gap between germline ends came to 13 bases. Here the CDR3 DNA reads TGTGCCTGGAACGAGGGCCAGCCCTCCTACGAGCAGTACTTC. It yields the protein CAWNEGQPSYEQYF.

The rearrangement links TRBV28 to TRBJ2-5, with 16 bases aligning to TRBD2. The CDR3 spans 16 residues. In germline, CDR1 is MDHEN, CDR2 SYDVKM. V lost 6 bases, J lost 5 bases, and 6 bases stayed unmatched. Written as DNA, the CDR3 is TGTGCCAGCAGATCACCGGGACTAGCGGGAGGGGAGACCCAGTACTTC. It specifies CASRSPGLAGGETQYF.

V and J are TRBV7-8 and TRBJ2-5, with 7 nucleotides matching TRBD1. This CDR3 comprises 14 residues. Looked up from germline, CDR1 is SGHVS and CDR2 is FQNEAQ. V lost 4 bases and J lost 4; bases outside the gene matches: 6. CDR3 amino acids: CASSSGQLVETQYF. CDR3 sequence (DNA): TGTGCCAGCAGCTCGGGACAGCTGGTAGAGACCCAGTACTTC. Based on the CDR3 plus reference TRBV7-8 and TRBJ2-5, the full variable domain is GAGVSQSPRYKVAKRGQDVALRCDPISGHVSLFWYQQALGQGPEFLTYFQNEAQLDKSGLPSDRFFAERPEGSVSTLKIQRTQQEDSAVYLCASSSGQLVETQYFGPGTRLLVL.

The chain carries TRBV7-7 and TRBJ2-1; possibly TRBD2 for D (5 bases). V was trimmed by 5 bases and J by 1 base, leaving 12 bases between them. The CDR3 has 15 amino acids. CDR1 is SSHAT, CDR2 FNYEAQ, per germline (reference sequence). CDR3 in DNA: TGTGCCAGCAGCCCCCGGACGGGATCCTACAATGAGCAGTTCTTC. Protein sequence: CASSPRTGSYNEQFF. The full variable domain, in which reference TRBV7-7 and TRBJ2-1 provide the parts outside the CDR3, is GAGVSQSPRYKVTKRGQDVTLRCDPISSHATLYWYQQALGQGPEFLTYFNYEAQPDKSGLPSDRFSAERPEGSISTLTIQRTEQRDSAMYRCASSPRTGSYNEQFFGPGTRLTVL.

This clone was seen just once. This chain uses TRBV20-1 with TRBJ2-7; D perhaps matches TRBD1 (5 bases). From germline, CDR1 is DFQATT and CDR2 SNEGSKA (reference sequence). The V gene lost 3 bases and the J gene lost 2 bases, with 5 bases spanning the gap. The CDR3 is 11 residues long. The CDR3, as DNA: TGCAGTGCTAGGGACACCTACGAGCAGTACTTC. This encodes CSARDTYEQYF.

The V gene is TRBV19, the J gene TRBJ1-4, with D possibly TRBD1 on 5 matching bases. CDR3 size: 15 residues. Per germline, CDR1 LNHDA and CDR2 SQIVND (reference sequence). The ends were cut back, 3 bases at V and 4 bases at J, with 12 bases in the middle. For the CDR3, the DNA is TGTGCCAGTAGTATCCCAGGGAAGGGTAATGAAAAACTGTTTTTT. Protein: CASSIPGKGNEKLFF. The whole variable domain, filled in from reference TRBV19 and TRBJ1-4, reads DGGITQSPKYLFRKEGQNVTLSCEQNLNHDAMYWYRQDPGQGLRLIYYSQIVNDFQKGDIAEGYSVSREKKESFPLTVTSAQKNPTAFYLCASSIPGKGNEKLFFGSGTQLSVL.

This clone has a handful of counts. The chain carries TRBV7-2 and TRBJ2-5; tentative D call: TRBD2 (5 bases). Trimming took off 5 bases at V and 4 bases at J, with 17 bases between the two ends. The CDR3 covers 15 residues. Germline CDR1 and CDR2: SGHTA and FQGNSA. The CDR3 reads CASSLSEGVAETQYF. The CDR3 nucleotides are TGTGCCAGCAGCCTTAGCGAGGGCGTAGCAGAGACCCAGTACTTC.

CDR3 region: CASSLTRDSYNEQFF. The CDR3 region has the DNA TGTGCCAGCAGCTTAACTAGGGACTCCTACAATGAGCAGTTCTTC. This chain uses TRBV7-9 with TRBJ2-1; maybe TRBD2 (5 bases). The germline V and J ends were trimmed by 2 bases and 0 bases, with 8 bases remaining between them. This CDR3 is 15 amino acids long. Germline CDR1 reads SEHNR; CDR2 reads FQNEAQ (reference sequence).

A few counts support this clone. This rearrangement joins TRBV4-2 to TRBJ2-3; 10 nucleotides line up with TRBD2. V was pared by 0 bases and J by 4 bases, with 1 base of the junction left unmatched. Germline V gene sequence: CDR1 LGHNA, CDR2 YNFKEQ. The CDR3 is 15 residues long. CDR3 DNA sequence: TGTGCCAGCAGCCAAGAAGCGGGGGGGCCAGATACGCAGTATTTT. Protein: CASSQEAGGPDTQYF.

The chain joins TRBV28 to TRBJ1-3; D is perhaps TRBD1 (6 bases). V lost 6 bases and J lost 0, with 12 bases in between. This CDR3 spans 15 amino acids. Germline CDR1 reads MDHEN; CDR2 reads SYDVKM. This CDR3 is CASRFDRSSGNTIYF. In DNA form, the CDR3 reads TGTGCCAGCAGATTCGACAGGAGCTCTGGAAACACCATATATTTT.

This chain links TRBV19 with TRBJ2-3; maybe TRBD2 (5 bases). Germline loops: CDR1 LNHDA, CDR2 SQIVND (reference sequence). V gave up 3 bases and J gave up 8 bases, with 9 bases separating them. The CDR3 runs to 12 residues. The DNA for the CDR3 is TGTGCCAGTAGTATCGTCCGGGGTACGCAGTATTTT. Its translation: CASSIVRGTQYF. Looking up the rest from reference TRBV19 and TRBJ2-3 gives the full variable domain: DGGITQSPKYLFRKEGQNVTLSCEQNLNHDAMYWYRQDPGQGLRLIYYSQIVNDFQKGDIAEGYSVSREKKESFPLTVTSAQKNPTAFYLCASSIVRGTQYFGPGTRLTVL.

CDR3 DNA sequence: TGTGCCAGCAGCTTAGCGGGACAAGGCTCCTACGAGCAGTACTTC. Translating it yields CASSLAGQGSYEQYF. The V gene is TRBV7-9, the J gene TRBJ2-7; D perhaps matches TRBD1 (6 bases). This CDR3 region has 15 residues. Germline CDR1 SEHNR, CDR2 FQNEAQ (reference sequence). V was clipped by 0 bases and J by 0 bases, with 9 bases between them.

The chain couples TRBV6-1 to TRBJ2-3; perhaps TRBD2 as D (5 bases). The CDR3 spans 14 residues. The V and J ends lost 5 bases and 0 bases respectively, with 9 bases between them. CDR1 and CDR2 from the germline V gene are MNHNS and SASEGT. CDR3 DNA: TGTGCCAGCAGTCTGGAGGTTAGCACAGATACGCAGTATTTT. It codes for CASSLEVSTDTQYF.

The J gene is TRBJ1-4, the V gene TRBV18, with 7 bases that match TRBD1. The CDR3 contains 13 residues. V lost 6 bases to trimming and J lost 6 bases; unmatched junction nucleotides: 4. Germline CDR1 reads KGHSH; CDR2 reads LQKENI. This CDR3 is CASSRGQDEKLFF. CDR3 nucleotides: TGTGCCAGCTCTCGCGGACAGGATGAAAAACTGTTTTTT.

CDR3 sequence reads: CASNDRDFSNQPQHF. The CDR3, as DNA: TGTGCCAGTAATGACAGGGATTTTAGCAATCAGCCCCAGCATTTT. The V and J genes are TRBV19 and TRBJ1-5; 7 bases agree with TRBD1. Germline trimming cut 7 bases from V and 0 bases from J; bases unmatched to any gene: 6. The CDR3 is 15 residues long. Germline CDR1 is LNHDA and CDR2 is SQIVND (reference sequence).

This clone was picked up a small number of times. J is TRBJ1-1 and V is TRBV19, with TRBD1 matching 11 bases. The ends lost 1 base at V and 1 base at J; junction bases unmatched: 8. The germline V gene has CDR1 LNHDA and CDR2 SQIVND (reference sequence). CDR3 size: 18 residues. CDR3 sequence reads: CASSIARTGGNPNTEAFF. In DNA form, the CDR3 reads TGTGCCAGTAGTATAGCCCGGACAGGGGGCAACCCGAACACTGAAGCTTTCTTT. The full variable domain, in which reference TRBV19 and TRBJ1-1 provide the parts outside the CDR3, is DGGITQSPKYLFRKEGQNVTLSCEQNLNHDAMYWYRQDPGQGLRLIYYSQIVNDFQKGDIAEGYSVSREKKESFPLTVTSAQKNPTAFYLCASSIARTGGNPNTEAFFGQGTRLTVV.

CDR3: CASRGSGRRKEKLFF. CDR3 sequence (DNA): TGTGCCAGCAGGGGTTCAGGGCGCCGGAAGGAAAAACTGTTTTTT. The chain combines TRBV28 with TRBJ1-4, with D possibly matching TRBD1 (5 bases). This CDR3 contains 15 residues. Looked up from germline, CDR1 is MDHEN and CDR2 is SYDVKM. The ends were cut back, 6 bases at V and 8 bases at J, with 19 bases in the middle.

Only one count was recorded for this clone. The chain couples TRBV2 to TRBJ1-2; TRBD1 aligns across 7 bases. CDR3 length equals 14 residues. With 3 bases clipped from V and 4 bases from J, the junction kept 5 bases outside the gene matches. CDR1 is SNHLY and CDR2 is FYNNEI in the germline V gene. This CDR3 is CASSEGTAVYGYTF. CDR3 DNA sequence: TGTGCCAGCAGTGAGGGGACAGCAGTCTATGGCTACACCTTC.